The T cell receptor (beta chain) under discussion was sequenced for a study of blood T cell repertoires in COVID-19. This CDR3 has 15 amino acids. Germline CDR1 and CDR2: MNHEY and SVGAGI. V lost 6 bases and J lost 4, with 18 bases in between. The protocol was immunoSEQ multiplex PCR, while the TCRdb copy is restricted to in-frame clones and leaves out a portion. The profile shows about 350,000 clones, 65% to 90% of them singletons. Sequencing was performed on peripheral blood. The TCR originated in a woman aged 60-75 years with COVID-19, enrolled during active disease. The chain has TRBV6-5 and TRBJ1-2; possible D gene TRBD1, 6 bases. This CDR3 reads CASRREGGSPYGYTF. CDR3 coding DNA: TGTGCCAGCAGGAGGGAGGGGGGAAGTCCCTATGGCTACACCTTC.